The sequence of this T cell receptor beta chain was determined in a study of blood T cell repertoires in COVID-19. The V gene lost 3 bases and the J gene lost 7 bases, with 24 bases spanning the gap. The CDR3 contains 18 residues. Germline CDR1 reads LGHDT; CDR2 reads YNNKEL (reference sequence). Only in-frame clones appear in the TCRdb table, and some are missing; sequencing was by immunoSEQ multiplex PCR. This table holds 95,000 to 120,000 clones, approximately 85% found once. The clonotype originates from a woman aged 55-70 years with COVID-19, enrolled during active disease. The chain couples TRBV3-1 (or the pseudogene TRBV3-2) to TRBJ2-2, with a weak D call TRBD2 (6 bases). The sequenced sample was peripheral blood. For the CDR3, the DNA is TGTGCCAGCAGCCATCGGCGTCGACTAGTTGTTTTACTCGGGGAGCTGTTTTTT. It encodes CASSHRRRLVVLLGELFF.